This TCR beta chain appears in the sequencing data of a study of Tregs in tolerant kidney transplant recipients. Points from the study as a whole: Expanding Tregs on activated donor B cells appeared to best identify donor-specific TCRbeta clones. This study did not directly address biological reproducibility.

This clone showed up just a few times. What it recognizes is unknown. CDR1 and CDR2 (germline): KGHSH, LQKENI. The CDR3 is 16 residues long. The V end lost 0 bases, the J end lost 0 bases, and 11 bases lay between the germline ends. Unstimulated regulatory T cells (CD4+CD25+CD127-), CD4+CD25- non-regulatory cells, CD4 and CD8 cells were FACS-sorted from thawed PBMCs. Before regulatory T cell sorting, thawed PBMCs rested overnight at 37°C in roughly 200 IU/ml IL-2. TCRdb's copy holds only in-frame clones and misses some; the assay was immunoSEQ multiplex PCR. Of under 50,000 clones listed, roughly nine tenths are singletons.

The specimen sequenced was Tregs from blood. This chain connects TRBV18 to TRBJ1-1; D unresolved. This clonotype was sampled from a human donor in good health. The CDR3 coding sequence is TGTGCCAGCTCACCACCAATTTGGGAGCTGAACACTGAAGCTTTCTTT. This sequence encodes CASSPPIWELNTEAFF.